The 13 T cell receptor beta chains below all came from one sample that was sequenced in a study of beta chain features in type 1 diabetes. Every isolated RNA sample was fully reverse transcribed, so sequencing captured expressed TCRB transcripts. Sequencing used immunoSEQ multiplex PCR; TCRdb keeps in-frame clones, though not all of them. The sample gives tens of thousands of clones, roughly 52% of which show up once; around 2.7% is in the top ten. Study-wide points: In every one of the four CD4+ subsets, TCRB CDR3s were moderately but significantly shorter in Type 1 diabetes patients.

No cognate antigen is known for these TCRs. Sequencing was done on a sample of Tregs from blood. These receptors were collected from a woman aged 40 to 50 with type 1 diabetes.

J is TRBJ1-1 and V is TRBV6-6, with D tentatively TRBD1 (6 bases). The V end lost 2 bases, the J end lost 5 bases, and 12 bases lay between the germline ends. CDR1 is MNHNY, CDR2 SVGAGI, per germline (reference sequence). This CDR3 contains 14 residues. The CDR3 loop is CASSYGGGGTEAFF. CDR3 nucleotides: TGTGCCAGCAGTTACGGAGGGGGAGGGACTGAAGCTTTCTTT.

This chain joins TRBV6-1 and TRBJ2-5; TRBD2 matches at 10 bases. In germline, CDR1 is MNHNS, CDR2 SASEGT. This CDR3 contains 12 residues. After removal of 8 bases from V and 4 bases from J, the junction contained 1 base not matched to a gene. CDR3 sequence (DNA): TGTGCCAGCGAGCGGGAGGGAGAGACCCAGTACTTC. Its translation: CASEREGETQYF.

The chain joins TRBV25-1 to TRBJ2-5; D call uncertain. Judging by the DNA end, TRBJ2-7 fits better; the J call may be wrong. Germline V CDR1 and CDR2: MGHDK, SYGVNS. The CDR3 spans 10 residues. The CDR3 spells CASRRSEQYF. In nucleotides, the CDR3 is TGTGCCAGCAGAAGGAGCGAGCAGTACTTC.

The chain uses TRBV6-6 and TRBJ1-1; TRBD1 matches 8 bases. There are 13 residues in the CDR3. Germline CDR1 MNHNY, CDR2 SVGAGI (reference sequence). V was pared by 7 bases and J by 4 bases, with 5 bases of the junction left unmatched. Written as DNA, the CDR3 is TGTGCCAGCATTCACACAGGGGGCACTGAAGCTTTCTTT. This codes for CASIHTGGTEAFF.

This clone has more than one count but fewer than ten. The genes are TRBV7-9 and TRBJ1-5, with a possible D match to TRBD1 (5 bases). Per the germline V gene, CDR1 is SEHNR and CDR2 is FQNEAQ (reference sequence). Between the trimmed V and J ends, which lost 4 bases and 4 bases, there was a span of 17 bases. This CDR3 is built from 16 residues. The CDR3 nucleotides are TGTGCCAGCAGCTCCTACTCGGGACTGGGGAATCAGCCCCAGCATTTT. Translation gives CASSSYSGLGNQPQHF.

This chain joins TRBV7-9 and TRBJ2-7, with TRBD1 matching over 7 bases. This CDR3 has 16 residues. Germline CDR1 SEHNR, CDR2 FQNEAQ (reference sequence). V gave up 5 bases and J gave up 3 bases; unmatched junction bases: 13. The CDR3 is CASSPRVGTGDYEQYF. CDR3 DNA: TGTGCCAGCAGCCCTAGGGTGGGTACAGGGGACTACGAGCAGTACTTC.

The chain joins TRBV7-2 to TRBJ2-7; TRBD1 matches at 8 bases. J was trimmed by 3 bases and V by 5 bases; bases with no gene match: 6. CDR3 length equals 14 residues. The germline CDR1 and CDR2 sequences are SGHTA and FQGNSA. The CDR3 is CASSRTGNNYEQYF. The CDR3 DNA reads as TGTGCCAGCAGCCGGACAGGGAATAACTACGAGCAGTACTTC.

The chain has TRBV5-1 and TRBJ2-1; 7 positions agree with TRBD2. The CDR3 length is 15 residues. CDR1 and CDR2 from the germline V gene are SGHRS and YFSETQ. The V segment lost 4 bases and the J segment 5 bases; nucleotides outside the gene matches: 9. The CDR3 bases are TGCGCCAGCAGCCCTTACCGGGGGGTAAACAATGAGCAGTTCTTC. Translated: CASSPYRGVNNEQFF. The complete variable domain, with remaining parts taken from reference TRBV5-1 and TRBJ2-1, reads KAGVTQTPRYLIKTRGQQVTLSCSPISGHRSVSWYQQTPGQGLQFLFEYFSETQRNKGNFPGRFSGRQFSNSRSEMNVSTLELGDSALYLCASSPYRGVNNEQFFGPGTRLTVL.

The V and J genes are TRBV6-6 and TRBJ1-4; unclear D gene. The germline V gene has CDR1 MNHNY and CDR2 SVGAGI (reference sequence). The V end lost 4 bases, the J end lost 5 bases, and 8 bases lay between the germline ends. This CDR3 contains 13 residues. CDR3 amino acids: CASSSPTNEKLFF. The CDR3 DNA follows: TGTGCCAGCAGTTCTCCCACAAATGAAAAACTGTTTTTT.

V gene TRBV2 combines with J gene TRBJ2-3; TRBD2 is a possible D gene (6 bases). This CDR3 has 15 residues. CDR1 is SNHLY and CDR2 is FYNNEI in the germline V gene. Trimming pared 8 bases from V and 0 bases from J, leaving 15 bases between. In DNA form, the CDR3 reads TGTGCCAGCTCTTTGCGGGGCTCTAGCACAGATACGCAGTATTTT. Its translation: CASSLRGSSTDTQYF.

This clone was found once. The chain links TRBV7-2 to TRBJ2-7, with TRBD1 identical over 8 bases. This CDR3 is built from 15 residues. Germline V gene lookup returns CDR1 SGHTA and CDR2 FQGNSA. J lost 4 bases, V lost 3 bases, and 8 bases had no gene match. CDR3 protein: CASSLGQGARYEQYF. As DNA, the CDR3 is TGTGCCAGCAGCTTGGGGCAGGGGGCTAGGTACGAGCAGTACTTC.

The gene calls are TRBV19 and TRBJ1-5; 10 bases fit TRBD1. CDR3 length: 19 residues. Per germline, CDR1 LNHDA and CDR2 SQIVND (reference sequence). Unmatched junction bases numbered 17, after V lost 7 bases and J lost 2 bases. The CDR3, as DNA: TGTGCCAGTAAACTCTGGACAGGGGGAATGGAAGGTGGCAATCAGCCCCAGCATTTT. Translating it yields CASKLWTGGMEGGNQPQHF.

The V gene is TRBV18, the J gene TRBJ1-1; no reliable D call. Trimming stripped 3 bases from V and 4 bases from J, with 12 bases between. The CDR3 spans 14 residues. Germline loops: CDR1 KGHSH, CDR2 LQKENI. The CDR3 loop reads CASSPLLGATEAFF. DNA for the CDR3: TGTGCCAGCTCACCCCTACTAGGAGCCACTGAAGCTTTCTTT.